Below are 23 T cell receptor beta chains sequenced from a single sample in a study of identical twins listed by TCRdb under 2016. The library was obtained by 5' RACE. The instrument was an Illumina HiSeq 2000. In-frame beta chains were kept once TCRdb had trimmed the public reads at Q25 with fastp and called clones with MiXCR. Here each entry gathers all rows of one CDR3 protein and keeps the most common genes and DNA. For this sample there are about 280,000 distinct CDR3 sequences; under 9.5% appear just once. The ten largest account for around 2.1% of the sample. These same data were also listed under a study on yellow fever vaccine responses in identical twins.

Sequenced material: memory (CD45RO+) T cells sorted from blood. In the paper's terms, the cell subset or site label means: CD45RO+ enriched T cells. The receptors shown here come from a woman younger than 35 in good health.

Many counts were recorded for this clonotype. The chain joins TRBV18 to TRBJ1-2, with a weak D call TRBD1 (5 bases). The CDR3 extends over 13 amino acids. With 4 bases removed from V and 4 bases from J, the gap between germline ends came to 10 bases. Germline loops: CDR1 KGHSH, CDR2 LQKENI. The CDR3 region has the DNA TGTGCCAGCTCACGGGACGTTCTCTATGGCTACACCTTC. This translates into CASSRDVLYGYTF.

This clonotype was detected many times. V and J are TRBV6-5 and TRBJ2-2; D is ambiguous. CDR1 MNHEY and CDR2 SVGAGI come from the germline V gene. CDR3 size: 13 residues. The V and J ends lost 3 bases and 6 bases respectively, with 8 bases between them. For the CDR3, the DNA is TGTGCCAGCAGTTATTCTATTTCCGGGGAGCTGTTTTTT. As protein: CASSYSISGELFF.

This clonotype was picked up a small number of times. This chain connects TRBV28 to TRBJ2-1, with a weak D call TRBD1 (8 bases). The CDR3 has 16 residues. Per the germline V gene, CDR1 is MDHEN and CDR2 is SYDVKM. V was trimmed by 5 bases and J by 0 bases, leaving 14 bases between them. DNA of the CDR3: TGTGCCAGCAGTGAACAGGGGGGGAGCTCCTACAATGAGCAGTTCTTC. Its translation: CASSEQGGSSYNEQFF.

This clonotype has at least ten counts. The chain employs TRBV29-1 and TRBJ2-7; D is possibly TRBD1 or TRBD2 (5 bases each). V was pared by 5 bases and J by 5 bases, with 19 bases between. The CDR3 loop spans 14 amino acids. Germline V gene sequence: CDR1 SQVTM, CDR2 ANQGSEA. The CDR3 nucleotides are TGCAGCGTTCGATCCGGGACGTCAAGCCACGAGCAGTACTTC. Amino acid sequence: CSVRSGTSSHEQYF.

This clonotype was observed a few times. CDR3: CATSGRGGFWQFF. The CDR3 bases are TGTGCCACCAGCGGACGGGGGGGATTTTGGCAGTTCTTC. This chain links TRBV15 with TRBJ2-1, with 8 positions matching TRBD2. Trimming removed 5 bases from V and 12 bases from J; junction bases left unmatched: 9. This CDR3 contains 13 residues. Germline values: CDR1 LNHNV, CDR2 YYDKDF (reference sequence).

This clonotype has at least ten counts. This sequence joins TRBV7-3 and TRBJ1-1, with D tentatively TRBD1 (6 bases). The CDR3 covers 15 residues. Germline V lookup: CDR1 SGHTA, CDR2 FQGTGA. V was pared by 0 bases and J by 1 base, with 9 bases between. The CDR3 DNA reads TGTGCCAGCAGCTTAACGCCAGGGGAGAACACTGAAGCTTTCTTT. This sequence encodes CASSLTPGENTEAFF. The complete variable domain, with remaining parts taken from reference TRBV7-3 and TRBJ1-1, reads GAGVSQTPSNKVTEKGKYVELRCDPISGHTALYWYRQSLGQGPEFLIYFQGTGAADDSGLPNDRFFAVRPEGSVSTLKIQRTERGDSAVYLCASSLTPGENTEAFFGQGTRLTVV.

This clonotype was recorded at least ten times. This chain connects TRBV5-1 to TRBJ2-2; 10 bases line up with TRBD1. The CDR3 covers 14 residues. The germline V gene has CDR1 SGHRS and CDR2 YFSETQ. The V segment lost 4 bases and the J segment 5 bases; nucleotides outside the gene matches: 2. The CDR3 sequence is CASSTGQGTGELFF. CDR3 sequence (DNA): TGCGCCAGCAGCACGGGACAGGGGACCGGGGAGCTGTTTTTT.

This clonotype was counted many times. The J gene is TRBJ2-1, the V gene TRBV28; D gene ambiguous. Trimming pared 5 bases from V and 7 bases from J, leaving 6 bases between. Germline V gives CDR1 MDHEN, CDR2 SYDVKM. The CDR3 spans 11 residues. CDR3 residues: CASSTRNEQFF. As DNA, the CDR3 is TGTGCCAGCAGTACGAGGAATGAGCAGTTCTTC.

This clonotype was observed at least ten times. This sequence joins TRBV19 and TRBJ2-7; 8 nucleotides agree with TRBD1. V was pared by 8 bases and J by 2 bases, with 11 bases of the junction left unmatched. Germline CDR1 and CDR2: LNHDA and SQIVND (reference sequence). The CDR3 has 15 residues. The CDR3 reads CASSAGTGPAYEQYF. The CDR3 DNA reads TGTGCCAGTTCGGCCGGGACAGGTCCCGCCTACGAGCAGTACTTC.

The rearrangement joins TRBV3-1 to TRBJ2-1, with a weak D call TRBD2 (6 bases). Germline V gene lookup returns CDR1 LGHDT and CDR2 YNNKEL (reference sequence). The CDR3 is 15 residues long. Trimming removed 10 bases from V and 6 bases from J, with 22 bases in between. The DNA for the CDR3 is TGTGCCACCACCCCAAATGCGGGACCTCTCAATGAGCAGTTCTTC. This gives the protein CATTPNAGPLNEQFF.

This clonotype was detected many times. The CDR3 protein is CASSLGQASNEQFF. DNA of the CDR3: TGCGCCAGCAGCTTGGGACAGGCCTCCAATGAGCAGTTCTTC. The gene calls are TRBV5-1 and TRBJ2-1, with a tentative D call TRBD1 (6 bases). CDR1 SGHRS and CDR2 YFSETQ come from the germline V gene. CDR3 length: 14 amino acids. Trimming left V 0 bases short and J 6 bases short, with 10 bases between.

This clonotype has more than one count but fewer than ten. This chain links TRBV20-1 with TRBJ2-3; D is undetermined. The CDR3 is made up of 13 amino acids. Germline loops: CDR1 DFQATT, CDR2 SNEGSKA (reference sequence). Trimming stripped 4 bases from V and 2 bases from J, with 10 bases between. CDR3 bases: TGCAGTGCTACCAAGGCCCCCACAGATACGCAGTATTTT. It yields the protein CSATKAPTDTQYF.

This clonotype has a handful of counts. The chain has TRBV7-8 and TRBJ1-5; D not resolved. V lost 6 bases and J 1 base, leaving 7 bases between the germline ends. Germline V lookup: CDR1 SGHVS, CDR2 FQNEAQ. CDR3 length: 13 residues. CDR3 nucleotide sequence: TGTGCCAGCAGGTTTTCGAGCAATCAGCCCCAGCATTTT. As protein: CASRFSSNQPQHF.

In this sample, this clonotype turned up many times. This chain links TRBV29-1 with TRBJ1-2, with unresolved D. The CDR3 extends over 15 amino acids. Trimming removed 3 bases from V and 1 base from J, with 15 bases in between. Looked up from germline, CDR1 is SQVTM and CDR2 is ANQGSEA. DNA of the CDR3: TGCAGCGTTGACTCGGGTCTCGGTAATAACTATGGCTACACCTTC. It is translated as CSVDSGLGNNYGYTF.

The chain has TRBV20-1 and TRBJ1-3; D may be TRBD1 (5 bases). This CDR3 has 17 residues. Deletions cut 0 bases from V and 2 bases from J, with 17 bases between. Per the germline V gene, CDR1 is DFQATT and CDR2 is SNEGSKA (reference sequence). CDR3 sequence (DNA): TGCAGTGCTAGAGATTATTCTCTGGGGCAGACTGGAAACACCATATATTTT. This gives the protein CSARDYSLGQTGNTIYF.

The J gene is TRBJ1-2, the V gene TRBV4-1; D is possibly TRBD1 (5 bases). V was pared by 0 bases and J by 1 base, with 9 bases between. The CDR3 length is 15 residues. From germline, CDR1 is MGHRA and CDR2 YSYEKL. The CDR3 protein is CASSQEGGFNYGYTF. CDR3 nucleotide sequence: TGCGCCAGCAGCCAAGAGGGGGGGTTTAACTATGGCTACACCTTC.

This clonotype was observed a few times. The genes are TRBV6-4 and TRBJ2-2, with a tentative D call TRBD1 (6 bases). The germline V and J ends were trimmed by 2 bases and 4 bases, with 8 bases remaining between them. Germline CDR1 reads MRHNA; CDR2 reads SNTAGT. The length of the CDR3 is 14 residues. CDR3 region: CASSDGGGTGELFF. Here the CDR3 DNA reads TGTGCCAGCAGTGACGGGGGCGGCACCGGGGAGCTGTTTTTT.

This clonotype has just a few counts. The chain links TRBV7-2 to TRBJ2-1; D is ambiguous. Trimming pared 1 base from V and 5 bases from J, leaving 9 bases between. This CDR3 is 14 amino acids long. Germline CDR1 and CDR2: SGHTA and FQGNSA. The CDR3 nucleotides are TGTGCCAGCAGCTTAGACACGGCCAACAATGAGCAGTTCTTC. Translated, it gives CASSLDTANNEQFF. Full variable domain (missing parts from reference TRBV7-2 and TRBJ2-1): GAGVSQSPSNKVTEKGKDVELRCDPISGHTALYWYRQSLGQGLEFLIYFQGNSAPDKSGLPSDRFSAERTGGSVSTLTIQRTQQEDSAVYLCASSLDTANNEQFFGPGTRLTVL.

This clonotype showed up just a few times. This chain uses TRBV20-1 with TRBJ2-3, with 8 bases aligning to TRBD2. V gave up 7 bases and J gave up 5 bases; unmatched junction bases: 14. The CDR3 has 15 residues. CDR1 and CDR2 from the germline V gene are DFQATT and SNEGSKA (reference sequence). The CDR3 loop is CSVAARAGGLDTQYF. In DNA form, the CDR3 reads TGCAGTGTTGCGGCACGTGCGGGGGGCCTAGATACGCAGTATTTT.

This clonotype was recorded many times. The chain is built from TRBV10-3 and TRBJ2-5; unclear D gene. Trimming pared 0 bases from V and 5 bases from J, leaving 10 bases between. The CDR3 covers 14 residues. Germline V gene data show CDR1 as ENHRY and CDR2 as SYGVKD. The CDR3 region is CAISESSDEETQYF. The DNA of the CDR3 is TGTGCCATCAGTGAGTCAAGTGATGAGGAGACCCAGTACTTC.

This clonotype was seen only a few times. The chain joins TRBV29-1 to TRBJ2-1, with D tentatively TRBD2 (6 bases). Germline-derived CDR1 and CDR2 are SQVTM and ANQGSEA. V lost 6 bases and J lost 3, with 18 bases in between. This CDR3 contains 15 residues. DNA for the CDR3: TGCAGCGTCGCCACCGGGACTGGGGACTACAATGAGCAGTTCTTC. This encodes CSVATGTGDYNEQFF.

This chain joins TRBV7-8 and TRBJ2-1; D gene uncertain. The length of the CDR3 is 13 residues. The V end lost 4 bases, the J end lost 6 bases, and 10 bases lay between the germline ends. Germline loops: CDR1 SGHVS, CDR2 FQNEAQ. This CDR3 is CASSSSTGNEQFF. CDR3 sequence (DNA): TGTGCCAGCAGCTCCTCGACCGGCAATGAGCAGTTCTTC.

This clonotype was seen only a few times. The chain carries TRBV7-3 and TRBJ1-2, with TRBD1 matching 9 bases. This CDR3 is built from 13 residues. The V gene's germline CDR1 is SGHTA and CDR2 FQGTGA. The V gene end was trimmed by 4 bases and the J gene end by 8 bases; junction bases not matched to a gene: 5. In nucleotides, the CDR3 is TGTGCCAGCAGCTCGACAGGGGGTTGGGGCTACACCTTC. Amino acid sequence: CASSSTGGWGYTF.